This record covers a single T cell receptor beta chain. The data derive from a study of cytomegalovirus exposure and HLA in healthy donors. The validation cohort, a group of under 150 subjects, included the donors and was separate from the roughly 700-subject first cohort. The table came from immunoSEQ multiplex PCR; TCRdb's copy has only in-frame clones and leaves some out. The sample holds about 260,000 clones, about 90% seen once. The CDR3 consists of 15 residues. With V trimmed by 2 bases and J by 5 bases, 1 base remained unmatched. Germline CDR1 reads SGHTA; CDR2 reads FQGTGA. Sequencing was carried out using PBMCs. This TCR derives from a woman aged 25 to 39 in good health and CMV-seronegative. The genes are TRBV7-3 and TRBJ2-2, with 11 bases matching TRBD2. CDR3 sequence reads: CASSLLAGGTGELFF. In nucleotides, the CDR3 is TGTGCCAGCAGCTTACTAGCGGGAGGTACCGGGGAGCTGTTTTTT.